This TCR beta chain was obtained from a study of OX40 agonist ivuxolimab in advanced cancers. On the study more broadly: With a range of roughly 23 to 85, age averaged 60 years, and around 80% were male. Treatment received earlier with anti-PD-1, anti-PD-L1 or anti-CTLA-4 agents was allowed, and 40% had some.

About this clone itself: Its antigen is not known.

The study's findings and limits: The antigen specificity of the peripheral T cells (those that were expanded) was not determined.

Prior autoimmune disease or systemic immunosuppression barred patients. Data came from immunoSEQ multiplex PCR; TCRdb stores just in-frame clones and leaves some out. The data contain about 93,000 clones, 94% of them seen just once; the ten biggest clones take up 2.6%. V trimming: 11 bases; J trimming: 1 base; junction bases outside the gene matches: 5. This CDR3 comprises 13 residues. The germline V gene encodes CDR1 ENHRY and CDR2 SYGVKD. The rearrangement links TRBV10-3 to TRBJ1-1, with 9 bases that match TRBD1. The sample was CD4+ or CD8+ T cells sorted from blood, taken in a trial of the OX40 agonist ivuxolimab. The clonotype was recovered from an adult with an advanced solid tumor such as melanoma, head and neck, liver or kidney cancer. The CDR3: CAAMGQGNTEAFF. The CDR3 DNA sequence: TGTGCCGCCATGGGACAGGGGAACACTGAAGCTTTCTTT.